This T cell receptor beta chain comes out of a study of cytomegalovirus exposure and HLA in healthy donors. Study-level results: Confirmation was obtained in vitro that a few CMV-associated chains are specific for CMV antigens.

PCR primers comprised 60 Vbeta and 13 Jbeta primers. Study processing details: Tens of millions of unique TCR beta chains, around 10 million of them shared, were counted by a later analysis. Sequencing was performed with immunoSEQ multiplex PCR; in TCRdb, only in-frame clones are kept and a portion is missing. The V and J calls and clone size come from that table; D and trimming were worked out from the DNA. The table has about 61,000 clones, 70% to 80% seen once; the top ten hold 51%. Trimming took off 0 bases at V and 1 base at J, with 7 bases between the two ends. CDR3 length: 14 residues. Germline V lookup: CDR1 MNHEY, CDR2 SMNVEV (reference sequence). Nominally healthy donors provided the samples, though records likely missed some immune exposures. Regarding this clone: The antigen is undetermined.

The chain has TRBV27 and TRBJ2-7, with D tentatively TRBD1 (5 bases). The sample taken for sequencing was PBMCs. This clonotype was obtained from a man between 45 and 60 years old in good health and CMV-seropositive. The CDR3 region is CASSLSAGSYEQYF. The CDR3 DNA follows: TGTGCCAGCAGTTTATCGGCAGGGTCCTACGAGCAGTACTTC.